This T cell receptor (beta chain) was captured in a study of blood T cell repertoires in COVID-19. Study information: There were acute and convalescent COVID-19 samples, and they came from the United States, Italy and Spain. The cDNA or gDNA used as material had been derived from T cells, B-cell-depleted T cells, or PBMCs.

V lost 2 bases and J lost 1, with 17 bases in between. CDR3 size: 17 residues. Germline V CDR1 and CDR2: MNHNS, SASEGT. In the authors' workflow: Reference gene primer amplification gave nucleated cell count estimates. The assay was immunoSEQ multiplex PCR, and TCRdb's table has in-frame clones only and misses some. Clonal size and the V and J genes are those of that table, whereas D and trimming came from the DNA. The sample has some 150,000 clones, about 79% seen once. Sequenced sample: peripheral blood. This sequence joins TRBV6-1 and TRBJ1-1; tentatively, D is TRBD1 (6 bases). The sequence came from a woman between 45 and 60 years old in a cohort sampled during active or convalescent COVID-19. Here the CDR3 reads CASSEYWTAMGNTEAFF. CDR3 bases: TGTGCCAGCAGTGAATATTGGACAGCCATGGGGAACACTGAAGCTTTCTTT.